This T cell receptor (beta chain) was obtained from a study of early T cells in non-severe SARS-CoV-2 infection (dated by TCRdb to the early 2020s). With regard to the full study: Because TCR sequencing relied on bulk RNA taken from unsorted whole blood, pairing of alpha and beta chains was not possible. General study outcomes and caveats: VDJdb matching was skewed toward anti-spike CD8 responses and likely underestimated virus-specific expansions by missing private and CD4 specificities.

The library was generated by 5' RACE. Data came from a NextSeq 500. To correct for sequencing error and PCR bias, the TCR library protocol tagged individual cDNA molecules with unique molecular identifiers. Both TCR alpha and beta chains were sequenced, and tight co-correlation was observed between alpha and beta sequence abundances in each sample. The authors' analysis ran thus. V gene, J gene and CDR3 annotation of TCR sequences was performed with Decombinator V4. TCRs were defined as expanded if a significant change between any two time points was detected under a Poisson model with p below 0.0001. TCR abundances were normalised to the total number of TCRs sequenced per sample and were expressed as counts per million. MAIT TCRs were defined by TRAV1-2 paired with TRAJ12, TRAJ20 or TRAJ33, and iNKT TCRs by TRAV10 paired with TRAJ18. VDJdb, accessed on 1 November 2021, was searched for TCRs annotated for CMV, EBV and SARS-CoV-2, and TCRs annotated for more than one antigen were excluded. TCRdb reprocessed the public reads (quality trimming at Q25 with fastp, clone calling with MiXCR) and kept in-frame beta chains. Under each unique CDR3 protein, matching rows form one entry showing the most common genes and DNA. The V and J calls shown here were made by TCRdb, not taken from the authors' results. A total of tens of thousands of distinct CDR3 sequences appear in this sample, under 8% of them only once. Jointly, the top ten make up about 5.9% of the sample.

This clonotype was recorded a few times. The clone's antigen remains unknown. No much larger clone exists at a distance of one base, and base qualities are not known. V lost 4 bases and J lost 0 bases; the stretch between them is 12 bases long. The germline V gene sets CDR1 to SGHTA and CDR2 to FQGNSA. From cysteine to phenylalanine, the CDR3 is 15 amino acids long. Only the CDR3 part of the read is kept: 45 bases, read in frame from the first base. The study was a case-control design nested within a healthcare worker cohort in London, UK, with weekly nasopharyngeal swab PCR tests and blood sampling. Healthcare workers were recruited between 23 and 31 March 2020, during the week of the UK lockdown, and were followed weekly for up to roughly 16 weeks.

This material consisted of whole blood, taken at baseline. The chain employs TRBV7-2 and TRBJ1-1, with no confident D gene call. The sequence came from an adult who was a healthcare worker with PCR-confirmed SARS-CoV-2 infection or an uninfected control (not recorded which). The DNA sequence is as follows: TGTGCCAGCAGCTCCACCAGGACCATGAACACTGAAGCTTTCTTT. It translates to CASSSTRTMNTEAFF.